This T cell receptor (beta chain) was profiled in a study of cytomegalovirus exposure and HLA in healthy donors. This clone was recorded a few times. What it recognizes is unknown. Points from the study as a whole: Cytomegalovirus-associated TCR beta chains were listed, numbering 150 to 200. It was in a later analysis that TCR association rates were seen to vary by HLA locus, highest for DRB1 and lowest for HLA-C.

With 60 Vbeta and 13 Jbeta primers, the PCR was carried out. Generated by immunoSEQ multiplex PCR, the TCRdb table keeps only in-frame clones and is missing some. The table records about 130,000 clones, about 10% of them present only once. CDR3 length: 17 amino acids. Germline CDR1 SGHDN, CDR2 FVKESK. V lost 1 base to trimming and J lost 5 bases; unmatched junction nucleotides: 11. The clonotype was recovered from a woman between 18 and 29 years old in good health and CMV-seropositive. Sequencing was carried out using PBMCs. This chain uses TRBV14 with TRBJ2-5, with 9 positions matching TRBD2. This chain's CDR3 is CASSQVGSGRYEETQYF. In DNA, the CDR3 is TGTGCCAGCAGCCAAGTTGGTAGCGGGAGATATGAGGAGACCCAGTACTTC.